The 28 T cell receptor beta chains presented below share a single source sample, sequenced in a study of blood T cell repertoires in COVID-19. The protocol was immunoSEQ multiplex PCR, while the TCRdb copy is restricted to in-frame clones and leaves out a portion. The data show around 97,000 clones, about 92% seen once. Sequences were obtained from peripheral blood. The receptors originated from a woman of 80 years or more in a cohort sampled during active COVID-19.

This clone was seen a few times. The chain links TRBV4-2 to TRBJ2-1; 12 bases fit TRBD2. The V and J ends lost 4 bases and 3 bases, in that order; junction bases with no gene match: 4. This CDR3 comprises 16 residues. Germline-derived CDR1 and CDR2 are LGHNA and YNFKEQ. DNA of the CDR3: TGTGCCAGCAGCCCCTCGACTAGCGGGGGCTACAATGAGCAGTTCTTC. Residues: CASSPSTSGGYNEQFF.

The table lists this clone with a count of one. The rearrangement links TRBV7-9 to TRBJ1-2, with 7 bases that match TRBD1. The CDR3 totals 15 residues. Germline assignment: CDR1 SEHNR and CDR2 FQNEAQ (reference sequence). V was clipped by 5 bases and J by 4 bases; unmatched bases: 10. CDR3 DNA sequence: TGTGCCAGCAGCCGACCCGGGACAGTTTCCTATGGCTACACCTTC. It is translated as CASSRPGTVSYGYTF.

The chain couples TRBV18 to TRBJ2-1; D uncertain. Per the germline V gene, CDR1 is KGHSH and CDR2 is LQKENI. This CDR3 is 13 amino acids long. The V gene lost 1 base and the J gene lost 5 bases, with 6 bases spanning the gap. The CDR3 region is CASSPRENNEQFF. Written as DNA, the CDR3 is TGTGCCAGCTCACCACGTGAGAACAATGAGCAGTTCTTC.

J is TRBJ1-4 and V is TRBV25-1, with 8 bases matching TRBD1. Germline V gene sequence: CDR1 MGHDK, CDR2 SYGVNS. V trimming: 5 bases; J trimming: 5 bases; junction bases outside the gene matches: 4. This CDR3 has 14 residues. CDR3: CASSSGQVNEKLFF. CDR3 DNA sequence: TGTGCCAGCAGTTCGGGACAGGTCAATGAAAAACTGTTTTTT.

The chain employs TRBV7-2 and TRBJ2-5, with 7 bases that match TRBD2. Looked up from germline, CDR1 is SGHTA and CDR2 is FQGNSA. The CDR3 has 15 residues. J was trimmed by 4 bases and V by 3 bases; bases with no gene match: 8. CDR3 sequence: CASSFRTSGRETQYF. The DNA for the CDR3 is TGTGCCAGCAGCTTCAGGACTAGTGGAAGAGAGACCCAGTACTTC.

Points on this clone: The sample carries other DNA sequences with the same CDR3. CDR3 in DNA: TGTGCCAGCAGCCGGGACAGGGACTACGAGCAGTACTTC. Amino acid sequence: CASSRDRDYEQYF. V is TRBV27 and J is TRBJ2-7, with 9 bases matching TRBD1. The CDR3 length is 13 residues. CDR1 is MNHEY and CDR2 is SMNVEV in the germline V gene (reference sequence). With 6 bases clipped from V and 3 bases from J, the junction kept 3 bases outside the gene matches.

This chain links TRBV13 with TRBJ1-4; 9 bases map to TRBD1. The trim removed 5 bases at V and 5 bases at J, leaving 6 bases unmatched. From germline, CDR1 is PRHDT and CDR2 FYEKMQ (reference sequence). The CDR3 is 15 residues long. CDR3 sequence: CASSGRTGVNEKLFF. The CDR3 nucleotides read TGTGCCAGCAGCGGAAGGACAGGGGTAAATGAAAAACTGTTTTTT.

The chain joins TRBV7-9 to TRBJ1-2; a weak D match, TRBD1 (5 bases). V gave up 5 bases and J gave up 0 bases, with 10 bases separating them. This CDR3 contains 14 residues. Germline CDR1 reads SEHNR; CDR2 reads FQNEAQ (reference sequence). CDR3 nucleotide sequence: TGTGCCAGCAGCGCGGACACAACTAACTATGGCTACACCTTC. Its protein is CASSADTTNYGYTF.

The rearrangement uses TRBV27 and TRBJ2-5; D perhaps matches TRBD2 (6 bases). The CDR3 extends over 14 amino acids. V shed 8 bases and J shed 2 bases, with 15 bases lying between them. The germline CDR1 and CDR2 sequences are MNHEY and SMNVEV (reference sequence). The CDR3 spells CASAKGEVQETQYF. The CDR3 coding sequence is TGTGCCAGCGCGAAAGGGGAGGTGCAAGAGACCCAGTACTTC.

The chain couples TRBV6-1 to TRBJ1-2, with D possibly matching TRBD1 (5 bases). The CDR3 extends over 13 amino acids. Trimming left V 3 bases short and J 2 bases short, with 7 bases between. Germline V gene sequence: CDR1 MNHNS, CDR2 SASEGT. CDR3 amino acids: CASSDGGNYGYTF. The DNA of the CDR3 is TGTGCCAGCAGTGACGGGGGGAACTATGGCTACACCTTC.

CDR3 amino acids: CASRTGLTNTGELFF. DNA of the CDR3: TGTGCCAGCAGGACGGGACTAACGAACACCGGGGAGCTGTTTTTT. The rearrangement joins TRBV27 to TRBJ2-2; 7 bases map to TRBD2. With V trimmed by 6 bases and J by 0 bases, 4 bases remained unmatched. The germline CDR1 and CDR2 sequences are MNHEY and SMNVEV (reference sequence). CDR3 length: 15 residues.

The chain carries TRBV12-5 and TRBJ2-2, with D possibly matching TRBD1 (5 bases). Germline-derived CDR1 and CDR2 are LGHNT and FRNRAP. This CDR3 region has 15 residues. V lost 2 bases to trimming and J lost 4 bases, with 11 bases between them. The CDR3 region is CASGLRGRGTGELFF. CDR3 nucleotides: TGTGCTAGTGGTTTGAGGGGTCGTGGCACCGGGGAGCTGTTTTTT.

V and J are TRBV2 and TRBJ1-2; no definite D call. CDR1 and CDR2 (germline): SNHLY, FYNNEI. The length of the CDR3 is 12 residues. The V gene lost 3 bases and the J gene lost 8 bases, with 10 bases spanning the gap. CDR3: CASSEEVGGYTF. The CDR3 nucleotides read TGTGCCAGCAGTGAGGAGGTAGGGGGCTACACCTTC.

The J gene is TRBJ2-3, the V gene TRBV28, with 8 bases aligning to TRBD2. V gave up 7 bases and J gave up 4 bases; unmatched junction bases: 7. The CDR3 is 14 residues long. The germline V gene has CDR1 MDHEN and CDR2 SYDVKM. DNA of the CDR3: TGTGCCAGCAACCCGGGGGGGGCCCCAGATACGCAGTATTTT. It encodes CASNPGGAPDTQYF.

The rearrangement uses TRBV3-1 (or the pseudogene TRBV3-2) and TRBJ1-1; the match to TRBD1 covers 10 bases. The trim removed 4 bases at V and 3 bases at J, leaving 5 bases unmatched. The CDR3 has 15 residues. Germline CDR1 and CDR2: LGHDT and YNNKEL (reference sequence). Here the CDR3 DNA reads TGTGCCAGCAGCCCCTGGGGACAGGGGTACACTGAAGCTTTCTTT. This encodes CASSPWGQGYTEAFF.

V usage is TRBV6-5 and J usage is TRBJ2-7; D gene ambiguous. Trimming removed 7 bases at V and 0 bases at J, with 10 bases between. Germline-derived CDR1 and CDR2 are MNHEY and SVGAGI. CDR3 length: 13 amino acids. The CDR3 bases are TGTGCCAGCATGGCGGCGAGCTCCTACGAGCAGTACTTC. This gives the protein CASMAASSYEQYF.

The chain employs TRBV11-2 and TRBJ1-2, with a weak D call TRBD1 (6 bases). CDR1 is SGHAT, CDR2 FQNNGV, per germline. The CDR3 is made up of 12 amino acids. The V gene lost 5 bases and the J gene lost 7 bases, with 11 bases spanning the gap. CDR3 coding DNA: TGTGCCAGCAGCCCAACAGGGTCTGGCTACACCTTC. Encoded protein: CASSPTGSGYTF.

V gene TRBV10-3 combines with J gene TRBJ2-3; 7 positions match TRBD1. Germline CDR1 ENHRY, CDR2 SYGVKD. The CDR3 spans 15 residues. The V gene end was trimmed by 0 bases and the J gene end by 3 bases; junction bases not matched to a gene: 3. The CDR3 here is CAISESPGGTDTQYF. The DNA of the CDR3 is TGTGCCATCAGTGAGTCGCCAGGGGGAACAGATACGCAGTATTTT.

The genes are TRBV21-1 and TRBJ2-7; the DNA was not used to check the table's D call, TRBD2. TRBV21-1 is marked as a pseudogene. This CDR3 is built from 15 residues. The CDR3 region has the DNA TGTGCCAGCAGCAAAGGTTGGGACTCGTTCTACGAGCAGTACTTC. This gives the protein CASSKGWDSFYEQYF.

The V and J genes are TRBV24-1 and TRBJ1-5; D perhaps matches TRBD1 (5 bases). V was pared by 10 bases and J by 7 bases, with 22 bases between. There are 15 residues in the CDR3. Germline CDR1 and CDR2: KGHDR and SFDVKD. CDR3 nucleotides: TGTGCCACTGGGAACCGGACACCGGAGATCCAGCCCCAGCATTTT. This sequence encodes CATGNRTPEIQPQHF.

There are a few counts of this clone. The chain joins TRBV3-1 (or the pseudogene TRBV3-2) to TRBJ2-5; D is perhaps TRBD2 (6 bases). Germline V gives CDR1 LGHDT, CDR2 YNNKEL (reference sequence). The length of the CDR3 is 14 residues. The V end lost 1 base, the J end lost 7 bases, and 13 bases lay between the germline ends. As DNA, the CDR3 is TGTGCCAGCAGCCAAGGGGGAGGAGTTAGGACCCAGTACTTC. This encodes CASSQGGGVRTQYF.

The chain links TRBV5-6 to TRBJ2-3; the D gene is possibly TRBD2 (7 bases). Trimming removed 3 bases at V and 7 bases at J, with 18 bases between. The CDR3 spans 15 residues. Germline loops: CDR1 SGHDT, CDR2 YYEEEE. The CDR3 nucleotides read TGTGCCAGCAGCTCCCCCGGGGGAGGGGGGTATACGCAGTATTTT. It specifies CASSSPGGGGYTQYF.

The gene calls are TRBV24-1 and TRBJ2-5, with 7 positions matching TRBD2. The CDR3 totals 13 residues. The V gene's germline CDR1 is KGHDR and CDR2 SFDVKD. V gave up 9 bases and J gave up 5 bases; unmatched junction bases: 8. The CDR3 nucleotides are TGTGCCACCCGGCGGGGGACGGGGGAGACCCAGTACTTC. Residues: CATRRGTGETQYF.

V is TRBV5-4 and J is TRBJ2-2; D is unclear. The CDR3 is 13 amino acids. V lost 0 bases to trimming and J lost 4 bases, with 4 bases between them. Germline CDR1 is SGHNT and CDR2 is YYREEE (reference sequence). The CDR3 loop reads CASSLAGTGELFF. The CDR3 DNA follows: TGTGCCAGCAGCTTGGCAGGCACCGGGGAGCTGTTTTTT.

This clone was counted once. The V call is TRBV7-6, the J call TRBJ1-1; no definite D call. The CDR3 has 14 amino acids. Germline V gene data show CDR1 as SGHVS and CDR2 as FNYEAQ. With 5 bases removed from V and 3 bases from J, the gap between germline ends came to 13 bases. This chain's CDR3 is CASSPRGSDTEAFF. The CDR3 DNA reads TGTGCCAGCAGCCCACGGGGTTCGGACACTGAAGCTTTCTTT.

This clone was counted between two and nine times. The chain links TRBV3-1 (or the pseudogene TRBV3-2) to TRBJ1-5; no reliable D call. The CDR3 consists of 15 residues. The germline V and J ends were trimmed by 0 bases and 3 bases, with 9 bases remaining between them. The germline gives CDR1 LGHDT, CDR2 YNNKEL (reference sequence). The CDR3 protein is CASSQEAGFNQPQHF. The CDR3, as DNA: TGTGCCAGCAGCCAAGAGGCGGGTTTCAATCAGCCCCAGCATTTT.

V is TRBV28 and J is TRBJ1-2; 9 bases fit TRBD1. The CDR3 contains 15 residues. Germline trimming cut 4 bases from V and 4 bases from J; bases unmatched to any gene: 7. CDR1 is MDHEN, CDR2 SYDVKM, per germline. CDR3 nucleotides: TGTGCCAGCAGTTCCACGGGACAGGGTAGCTATGGCTACACCTTC. This gives the protein CASSSTGQGSYGYTF.

The chain couples TRBV5-8 to TRBJ2-5, with TRBD1 as a possible D gene (5 bases). V was clipped by 0 bases and J by 4 bases, with 16 bases between them. Germline CDR1 and CDR2: SGHTS and YDEGEE. The CDR3 consists of 16 residues. Here the CDR3 reads CASSLGRQSSLETQYF. As DNA, the CDR3 is TGTGCCAGCAGCTTGGGAAGACAGTCCAGTTTAGAGACCCAGTACTTC.